This TCR beta chain came from a study of regulatory T cells in long-lasting Graves disease. The V gene lost 3 bases and the J gene lost 8 bases, with 19 bases spanning the gap. Germline assignment: CDR1 SQVTM and CDR2 ANQGSEA. This CDR3 has 14 residues. Arm-PCR of CDR3 regions and iRepertoire HTBI primers were the basis on which TCR beta libraries were built. One entry per CDR3 protein results from TCRdb running MiXCR on the multiplex PCR reads. Of some 500,000 distinct CDR3 sequences in the sample, about 16% are singletons; the top ten hold 20% to 25%. Time point given: newly diagnosed GD, antithyroid drugs for less than 3 months. Generation of the TCR library employed RNA extracted from PBMCs. This clonotype was seen a few times. These data are also associated with another study on T cells in Graves' hyperthyroidism and ophthalmopathy.

The receptor was derived from a middle-aged woman with Graves disease. This sample comprised peripheral blood mononuclear cells (PBMCs), obtained at new diagnosis, from a patient treated with antithyroid drugs. This chain uses TRBV29-1 with TRBJ1-2; D is perhaps TRBD1 (5 bases). CDR3 residues: CSVDGLGDLDGYTF. The CDR3 coding sequence is TGCAGCGTTGACGGTTTGGGGGATCTTGACGGCTACACCTTC. Using reference TRBV29-1 and TRBJ1-2 for the parts outside the CDR3, the full variable domain is SAVISQKPSRDICQRGTSLTIQCQVDSQVTMMFWYRQQPGQSLTLIATANQGSEATYESGFVIDKFPISRPNLTFSTLTVSNMSPEDSSIYLCSVDGLGDLDGYTFGSGTRLTVV.